Reported below is one T cell receptor (beta chain). This clone was observed many times. The antigen it binds to is not known. Base qualities are not recorded, but no much larger clone differs from it by a single base. The entire isolated RNA was reverse transcribed using the High Capacity cDNA Reverse Transcription Kit, and thus expressed TCRB transcripts were sequenced. Naive, central memory and regulatory T cell samples underwent deep immunoSEQ sequencing, averaging approximately 3.5 million total reads per sample. After sorted cells were lysed in RLT buffer, RNA was extracted with DNase-treated RNeasy Micro or Mini kits, with the choice depending on cell number. To prevent cross-contamination, each cell subset was processed individually, whereas patient and healthy donor samples were processed jointly. Using the immunoSEQ multiplex PCR, TCRB sequences were amplified from cDNA into 87-bp fragments spanning the CDR3 region. Sequencing of the amplicons was performed on the Illumina HiSeq platform. Concerning the study's data processing: PCR bias was computationally corrected using synthetic template baselines, reads within Hamming distance 2 were collapsed, and singletons that could not be merged were discarded. Reads were aligned to IMGT to assign V, D and J genes, CDR3 length, and insertions or deletions at six rearrangement sites. Clonotype counts were normalized to sorted cell number within each subset before computing true diversity and Gini coefficients with the tcR R package. Repertoire sharing was quantified using the overlap coefficient calculated on TCRB nucleotide sequences. What TCRdb holds here is the immuneACCESS table cut down to in-frame rearrangements. Part of the clones is not present; checked against another copy, under half of the missing clones reflect an unresolved V gene, and the others are unexplained. That table supplies the V and J calls and clone size; D and trimming were determined from the DNA. This sample lists fewer than 350,000 clones; about 7.8% were detected once. Clones ranked in the top ten supply 0.9% to 1.2% of the sample.

The data were taken from a study of beta chain features in type 1 diabetes (dated by TCRdb to the late 2010s). A note on the overall study: No differences in mean age, gender distribution, total cell number or subset yield were found between patients and healthy donors. Across all samples, some 110,000,000 sorted cells were examined, and cell number per subset correlated strongly with RNA yield. In the study, TCRB repertoires of sorted circulating CD4+ T cell subsets from recently diagnosed type 1 diabetes patients were compared with those of matched healthy donors. Whereas all 30 or so donors provided naive and central memory subsets, regulatory and stem cell-like memory subsets were isolated from just 8 patients and roughly 8 healthy donors. General findings and caveats noted by the study authors: Sequencing cDNA rather than genomic DNA could over-represent highly expressing activated cells, although activation and CD3 levels did not differ between groups. At VDJ recombination sites, type 1 diabetes patients had fewer insertions and more deleted nucleotides, which implies abnormalities in thymic rearrangement. Only small numbers of individuals were included in the HLA sub-analyses, which left unresolved whether HLA type had any influence on TCRB rearrangement. In all four CD4+ subsets, TCRB CDR3 length was moderately but significantly shorter in type 1 diabetes patients. PCR might favor shorter templates, but patient and control samples were amplified and corrected together, so any skew would affect both groups equally. Naive, central memory and regulatory TCRB repertoires appeared more similar among patients than among healthy donors.

From the germline V gene, CDR1 is SGHVS and CDR2 is FQNEAQ. After removal of 3 bases from V and 8 bases from J, the junction retains 13 bases not matched to a gene. The cysteine opens and the phenylalanine closes a CDR3 of 17 amino acids. Left in the record is the CDR3 DNA by itself, 51 bases read in frame from the first base. From each donor, a single peripheral blood sample of around 120 mL on average was drawn into heparinised tubes. Naive, central memory, regulatory and stem cell-like memory CD4+ T cells were sorted on a BD FACSAria II using a panel including CD45RO, CCR7, CD25, CD127, CD95 and CD27. Every sorted population had a purity above 95%. PBMCs were separated immediately by Lymphoprep density gradient centrifugation and were stained directly, without being cultured. Samples were stained and sorted in pairs, with one healthy donor and one patient per experiment, so that batch effects were minimized.

This clonotype was obtained from a young woman in good health. The specimen was central memory CD4+ T cells from blood. The chain uses TRBV7-8 and TRBJ2-1; 10 bases in the middle match TRBD2. The CDR3 in this case is CASSLRLAGELLDEQFF. The sequenced DNA is TGTGCCAGCAGCTTGCGCCTAGCGGGGGAGCTTTTAGATGAGCAGTTCTTC.